This T cell receptor beta chain was sequenced during a study of control samples from healthy donors and cancer patients. CDR3 size: 15 residues. The V end lost 2 bases, the J end lost 0 bases, and 11 bases lay between the germline ends. Germline V gene sequence: CDR1 LGHNA, CDR2 YSLEER. This clone was observed a few times. Sequencing was performed with immunoSEQ multiplex PCR; in TCRdb, only in-frame clones are kept and a portion is missing. The profile shows around 230,000 clones, just under 95% of them singletons. Sequenced input: blood. The sequence was obtained from a man aged 45-65 years in good health. This chain connects TRBV4-3 to TRBJ2-7, with D possibly matching TRBD1 (5 bases). The CDR3 sequence is CASSQQTAPSYEQYF. In nucleotides, the CDR3 is TGCGCCAGCAGCCAACAGACAGCCCCCTCCTACGAGCAGTACTTC.